A single sample is the source of the 12 T cell receptor beta chains below, sequenced in a study of T cell repertoires in cytomegalovirus infection. TCRdb used MiXCR to reprocess the reads, holding one entry per CDR3 protein. This table has some 700,000 distinct CDR3 sequences, about a third appearing once. Sequencing was done on a sample of PBMCs. All receptors derive from a human donor in good health (CMV status not recorded). Some clones in this sample may be carry-over from other donors' samples.

This clonotype was found many times. CDR3 region: CASSRVLDRGVHEQYF. CDR3 nucleotide sequence: TGTGCCAGCAGCCGTGTATTGGACAGGGGCGTCCACGAGCAGTACTTC. The rearrangement uses TRBV6-1 and TRBJ2-7; the match to TRBD1 covers 9 bases. Germline V gene sequence: CDR1 MNHNS, CDR2 SASEGT. This CDR3 is built from 16 residues. Unmatched junction bases numbered 14, after V lost 6 bases and J lost 5 bases.

This clonotype appeared many times. The chain is built from TRBV2 and TRBJ2-5, with 7 bases that match TRBD1. J gave up 4 bases and V 5 bases, and 4 bases lay outside the gene matches. CDR3 length equals 13 residues. Looked up from germline, CDR1 is SNHLY and CDR2 is FYNNEI. This chain's CDR3 is CASSRDRRETQYF. CDR3 bases: TGTGCCAGCAGTCGGGACAGAAGAGAGACCCAGTACTTC. The variable domain in full, completed from reference TRBV2 and TRBJ2-5, reads EPEVTQTPSHQVTQMGQEVILRCVPISNHLYFYWYRQILGQKVEFLVSFYNNEISEKSEIFDDQFSVERPDGSNFTLKIRSTKLEDSAMYFCASSRDRRETQYFGPGTRLLVL.

The rearrangement uses TRBV12-3 or TRBV12-4 and TRBJ1-1, with D perhaps matching TRBD1 (6 bases). This CDR3 comprises 13 residues. V lost 8 bases and J 11 bases, leaving 21 bases between the germline ends. The CDR3: CASGERSRGLAFF. The CDR3 region has the DNA TGTGCCAGCGGTGAAAGAAGCAGGGGCCTCGCTTTCTTT.

The chain recombines TRBV5-1 with TRBJ1-5; 10 positions match TRBD1. This CDR3 has 16 residues. After removal of 0 bases from V and 1 base from J, the junction contained 1 base not matched to a gene. Germline CDR1 is SGHRS and CDR2 is YFSETQ. CDR3 residues: CASSLEGQGSNQPQHF. DNA of the CDR3: TGCGCCAGCAGCTTGGAGGGACAGGGGAGCAATCAGCCCCAGCATTTT.

Comments on this clonotype: Relative to the germline gene, one junction end is altered; a read error may explain this. This chain connects TRBV6-1 to TRBJ2-7; 9 nucleotides match TRBD1. The CDR3 runs to 15 residues. Germline V lookup: CDR1 MNHNS, CDR2 SASEGT. Written as DNA, the CDR3 is TGTGCCAGAAGTGAAATCCCGGGACAGGGCCTCGAGCAGTACTTC. Translating it yields CARSEIPGQGLEQYF.

This clonotype was counted at least ten times. The J gene is TRBJ2-1, the V gene TRBV7-2; the D gene is possibly TRBD1 (5 bases). Germline V lookup: CDR1 SGHTA, CDR2 FQGNSA. The CDR3 runs 13 residues. Trimming pared 5 bases from V and 0 bases from J, leaving 5 bases between. The CDR3 bases are TGTGCCAGCAGCGGGGCCTCCTACAATGAGCAGTTCTTC. Translated: CASSGASYNEQFF. Full variable domain (remainder filled in from reference TRBV7-2 and TRBJ2-1): GAGVSQSPSNKVTEKGKDVELRCDPISGHTALYWYRQSLGQGLEFLIYFQGNSAPDKSGLPSDRFSAERTGGSVSTLTIQRTQQEDSAVYLCASSGASYNEQFFGPGTRLTVL.

There are many counts of this clonotype. The chain has TRBV7-2 and TRBJ2-3, with D hard to call. Germline V CDR1 and CDR2: SGHTA, FQGNSA. This CDR3 region has 13 residues. V was cut by 4 bases and J by 2 bases, with 7 bases left in between. CDR3 loop: CASSSKITDTQYF. The CDR3 DNA is TGTGCCAGCAGCTCCAAAATCACAGATACGCAGTATTTT.

This clonotype was counted once. This clone may be a read error of a much larger clone one base away. The chain uses TRBV7-6 and TRBJ1-1, with D perhaps TRBD1 (5 bases). Per germline, CDR1 SGHVS and CDR2 FNYEAQ. The CDR3 length is 19 residues. Deletions cut 0 bases from V and 3 bases from J, with 23 bases between. CDR3: CASSLAWRGKTVRDTEAFF. The CDR3 nucleotides read TGTGCCAGCAGCTTAGCGTGGAGGGGCAAGACAGTGCGAGACACTGAAGCTTTCTTT.

The V gene is TRBV3-1, the J gene TRBJ1-1; D is uncertain. The CDR3 extends over 14 amino acids. The germline V and J ends were trimmed by 2 bases and 3 bases, with 10 bases remaining between them. CDR1 is LGHDT and CDR2 is YNNKEL in the germline V gene (reference sequence). As DNA, the CDR3 is TGTGCCAGCAGCCAATCCCCGACGGACACTGAAGCTTTCTTT. It codes for CASSQSPTDTEAFF.

This clonotype was counted many times. The rearrangement links TRBV5-4 to TRBJ2-5; no definite D call. V was cut by 4 bases and J by 1 base, with 14 bases left in between. The CDR3 runs to 15 residues. Germline-derived CDR1 and CDR2 are SGHNT and YYREEE (reference sequence). For the CDR3, the DNA is TGTGCCAGCAGCGCCGCCGAAGCACGCCAAGAGACCCAGTACTTC. It is translated as CASSAAEARQETQYF.

V usage is TRBV4-1 and J usage is TRBJ1-6, with no clear D. The CDR3 consists of 16 residues. The germline CDR1 and CDR2 sequences are MGHRA and YSYEKL. Deletions cut 0 bases from V and 3 bases from J, with 9 bases between. The CDR3 nucleotides are TGCGCCAGCAGCCAAGATAGGTACAGCTATAATTCACCCCTCCACTTT. This translates into CASSQDRYSYNSPLHF.

This chain links TRBV5-1 with TRBJ1-1, with TRBD1 matching 12 bases. Germline V gene sequence: CDR1 SGHRS, CDR2 YFSETQ. The CDR3 runs to 18 residues. V trimming: 1 base; J trimming: 7 bases; junction bases outside the gene matches: 14. The CDR3 region is CASSLFPGQGAPGSEAFF. CDR3 DNA sequence: TGCGCCAGCAGCTTGTTTCCGGGACAGGGGGCGCCCGGGAGTGAAGCTTTCTTT.